A selection of T cell receptor beta chains follows, all from one sample in a study of control samples from healthy donors and cancer patients. Generated by immunoSEQ multiplex PCR, the TCRdb table keeps only in-frame clones and is missing some. This table has around 94,000 clones, 85% to 90% appearing once. Input material: blood. Receptor source: a woman aged 50 to 60 in good health. CDR3s include the opening cysteine and the closing phenylalanine or tryptophan. The D gene is left open where the match is weak. Part of the rows lack a size; the others show once, few, many or a class for expanded clones.

len: 15
v_gene: TRBV6-1
j_gene: TRBJ2-7
abundance: NA
d_gene: NA
CDR3nt: TGTGCCAGCAGTGAAGGGACAGTCCGGGGATACGAGCAGTACTTC
CDR3aa: CASSEGTVRGYEQYF

len: 15
v_gene: TRBV7-9
j_gene: TRBJ1-1
abundance: NA
d_gene: TRBD1
CDR3nt: TGTGCCAGCAGCTTTGCAGGGGGGCCGAACACTGAAGCTTTCTTT
CDR3aa: CASSFAGGPNTEAFF

len: 15
v_gene: TRBV7-2
j_gene: TRBJ1-6
abundance: once
d_gene: NA
CDR3nt: TGTGCCAGCAGCTTAGTGGATTCGGCAAGGTCACCCCTCCACTTT
CDR3aa: CASSLVDSARSPLHF

len: 15
v_gene: TRBV4-3
j_gene: TRBJ1-1
abundance: once
d_gene: TRBD1
CDR3nt: TGCGCCAGCAGCCACCCCTGGGACAGGGAGACTGAAGCTTTCTTT
CDR3aa: CASSHPWDRETEAFF

len: 12
v_gene: TRBV3-1/TRBV3-2
j_gene: TRBJ2-1
abundance: NA
d_gene: NA
CDR3nt: TGTGCCAGCAGCCAAGACTGGGGGGAGCAGTTCTTC
CDR3aa: CASSQDWGEQFF

len: 16
v_gene: TRBV6-6
j_gene: TRBJ2-3
abundance: NA
d_gene: TRBD2
CDR3nt: TGTGCCAGCAGTAAGGGACTAGCGGGAAGCACAGATACGCAGTATTTT
CDR3aa: CASSKGLAGSTDTQYF

len: 16
v_gene: TRBV5-1
j_gene: TRBJ2-1
abundance: NA
d_gene: TRBD2
CDR3nt: TGCGCCAGCAGCTTGGGGGCGGGGGGTTGGTCTAATGAGCAGTTCTTC
CDR3aa: CASSLGAGGWSNEQFF

len: 16
v_gene: TRBV20-1
j_gene: TRBJ2-2
abundance: NA
d_gene: TRBD2
CDR3nt: TGCAGTGCTAGTGCTCACCGGGGGGATAGGACCGGGGAGCTGTTTTTT
CDR3aa: CSASAHRGDRTGELFF

len: 19
v_gene: TRBV7-2
j_gene: TRBJ2-6
abundance: NA
d_gene: NA
CDR3nt: TGTGCCAGCAGCTTATGGGGCAGGGTCCTTAGTGCTGGGGCCAACGTCCTGACTTTC
CDR3aa: CASSLWGRVLSAGANVLTF

len: 14
v_gene: TRBV28
j_gene: TRBJ1-2
abundance: NA
d_gene: NA
CDR3nt: TGTGCCAGCAGAATAGGGGGGGCGCGAATTGGCTACACCTTC
CDR3aa: CASRIGGARIGYTF

len: 14
v_gene: TRBV6-5
j_gene: TRBJ1-1
abundance: NA
d_gene: NA
CDR3nt: TGTGCCAGCAGTTACTCGGGGGGGAAGACTGAAGCTTTCTTT
CDR3aa: CASSYSGGKTEAFF

len: 11
v_gene: TRBV3-1/TRBV3-2
j_gene: TRBJ2-1
abundance: NA
d_gene: NA
CDR3nt: TGTGCCAGCAGCCTTTCACATGAGCAGTTCTTC
CDR3aa: CASSLSHEQFF

len: 13
v_gene: TRBV5-1
j_gene: TRBJ2-1
abundance: NA
d_gene: NA
CDR3nt: TGCGCCAGCAGCTTGGTAGGGTACAATGAGCAGTTCTTC
CDR3aa: CASSLVGYNEQFF

len: 11
v_gene: TRBV7-8
j_gene: TRBJ2-7
abundance: NA
d_gene: NA
CDR3nt: TGTGCCAGCAGCGCTATATACGAGCAGTACTTC
CDR3aa: CASSAIYEQYF

len: 15
v_gene: TRBV7-9
j_gene: TRBJ1-2
abundance: NA
d_gene: NA
CDR3nt: TGTGCCAGCAGCATCCAGTCCCAGGGGTCTGGTGGCTACACCTTC
CDR3aa: CASSIQSQGSGGYTF

len: 13
v_gene: TRBV7-3
j_gene: TRBJ1-1
abundance: once
d_gene: TRBD1
CDR3nt: TGTGCCAGCAGCGACACAGGGGGTAGTGAAGCTTTCTTT
CDR3aa: CASSDTGGSEAFF

len: 13
v_gene: TRBV14
j_gene: TRBJ2-7
abundance: NA
d_gene: NA
CDR3nt: TGTGCCAGCAGCCAAGGGGACACCTACGAGCAGTACTTC
CDR3aa: CASSQGDTYEQYF

len: 14
v_gene: TRBV19
j_gene: TRBJ2-2
abundance: NA
d_gene: NA
CDR3nt: TGTGCCAGTAGTCGTAAAAGGGACACCGGGGAGCTGTTTTTT
CDR3aa: CASSRKRDTGELFF

len: 16
v_gene: TRBV7-2
j_gene: TRBJ1-6
abundance: NA
d_gene: NA
CDR3nt: TGTGCCAGCAGCTCTAACCCCCCTGGACTTCCCAGCGGGGTCCACTTT
CDR3aa: CASSSNPPGLPSGVHF

len: 15
v_gene: TRBV5-1
j_gene: TRBJ2-1
abundance: NA
d_gene: TRBD2
CDR3nt: TGCGCCAGCACAGTAGCGGGAGGAGGCCGGGGGGAGCAGTTCTTC
CDR3aa: CASTVAGGGRGEQFF

len: 17
v_gene: TRBV6-2/TRBV6-3
j_gene: TRBJ1-1
abundance: NA
d_gene: NA
CDR3nt: TGTGCCAGCAGTTCTAACCTCCGACAGCACACGAACACTGAAGCTTTCTTT
CDR3aa: CASSSNLRQHTNTEAFF

len: 15
v_gene: TRBV7-9
j_gene: TRBJ1-3
abundance: NA
d_gene: NA
CDR3nt: TGTGCCAGCAGCTTAGCCGCGGAGTCTGGAAACACCATATATTTT
CDR3aa: CASSLAAESGNTIYF

len: 13
v_gene: TRBV7-6
j_gene: TRBJ2-1
abundance: NA
d_gene: TRBD2
CDR3nt: TGTGCCAGCAGCTCGAGCGGGAGTATTGAAAGGTTCTTC
CDR3aa: CASSSSGSIERFF

len: 16
v_gene: TRBV15
j_gene: TRBJ2-7
abundance: once
d_gene: NA
CDR3nt: TGTGCCACCAGCAGAGATTTAGACAGGAGCTCCTACGAGCAGTACTTC
CDR3aa: CATSRDLDRSSYEQYF

len: 14
v_gene: TRBV18
j_gene: TRBJ1-2
abundance: NA
d_gene: NA
CDR3nt: TGTGCCAGCTCACAGGAAGGCCTTAACTATGGCTACACCTTC
CDR3aa: CASSQEGLNYGYTF

len: 14
v_gene: TRBV5-1
j_gene: TRBJ1-2
abundance: NA
d_gene: NA
CDR3nt: TGCGCCAGCAGCTTGGATCTGGTTGGGGATGGCTACACCTTC
CDR3aa: CASSLDLVGDGYTF

len: 15
v_gene: TRBV7-7
j_gene: TRBJ2-1
abundance: NA
d_gene: TRBD2
CDR3nt: TGTGCCAGCAGCTTGCGGGGGGGCGGCTACAATGAGCAGTTCTTC
CDR3aa: CASSLRGGGYNEQFF

len: 14
v_gene: TRBV2
j_gene: TRBJ2-1
abundance: NA
d_gene: NA
CDR3nt: TGTGCCAGCAGTTCCCGGGCTATGGGGAATGAGCAGTTCTTC
CDR3aa: CASSSRAMGNEQFF

len: 17
v_gene: TRBV4-3
j_gene: TRBJ1-2
abundance: NA
d_gene: NA
CDR3nt: TGCGCCAGCAGCCAAGGGGGGAGACAGGAGGGGGTCTATGGCTACACCTTC
CDR3aa: CASSQGGRQEGVYGYTF

len: 15
v_gene: TRBV2
j_gene: TRBJ1-4
abundance: NA
d_gene: TRBD1
CDR3nt: TGTGCCAGCACTCGACAGGGCGGCACTAATGAAAAACTGTTTTTT
CDR3aa: CASTRQGGTNEKLFF

len: 16
v_gene: TRBV4-2
j_gene: TRBJ2-4
abundance: NA
d_gene: NA
CDR3nt: TGTGCCAGCAGCCAAGAAGCTTTGGGGCCCAAAAACATTCAGTACTTC
CDR3aa: CASSQEALGPKNIQYF

len: 14
v_gene: TRBV3-1/TRBV3-2
j_gene: TRBJ1-2
abundance: once
d_gene: TRBD1
CDR3nt: TGTGCCAGCAGCCGACAGGGGGTCATCTATGGCTACACCTTC
CDR3aa: CASSRQGVIYGYTF

len: 13
v_gene: TRBV6-5
j_gene: TRBJ1-6
abundance: NA
d_gene: TRBD1
CDR3nt: TGTGCCAGCAGTAACAGGGGGAATTCACCCCTCCACTTT
CDR3aa: CASSNRGNSPLHF

len: 13
v_gene: TRBV5-4
j_gene: TRBJ2-3
abundance: NA
d_gene: NA
CDR3nt: TGTGCCAGCAGCCGAACTGTCGGAGATACGCAGTATTTT
CDR3aa: CASSRTVGDTQYF

len: 16
v_gene: TRBV7-8
j_gene: TRBJ2-3
abundance: NA
d_gene: TRBD2
CDR3nt: TGTGCCAGCAGCACCCGGACTAGCGGGTCGGGAGATACGCAGTATTTT
CDR3aa: CASSTRTSGSGDTQYF

len: 16
v_gene: TRBV5-5
j_gene: TRBJ2-5
abundance: NA
d_gene: NA
CDR3nt: TGTGCCAGCAGCTTGAGGCAGGGGTTTTCTTTAGAGACCCAGTACTTC
CDR3aa: CASSLRQGFSLETQYF

len: 13
v_gene: TRBV11-3
j_gene: TRBJ1-4
abundance: NA
d_gene: NA
CDR3nt: TGTGCCAGCAGCTTATTGAAGGTAAAGGAACTGTTTTTT
CDR3aa: CASSLLKVKELFF

len: 13
v_gene: TRBV5-1
j_gene: TRBJ2-7
abundance: NA
d_gene: TRBD1
CDR3nt: TGCGCCAGCAGCTGGGGACAGGTCGACGAGCAGTACTTC
CDR3aa: CASSWGQVDEQYF

len: 12
v_gene: TRBV24-1
j_gene: TRBJ2-3
abundance: NA
d_gene: NA
CDR3nt: TGTGCCACCGGGGATTTCACAGATACGCAGTATTTT
CDR3aa: CATGDFTDTQYF

len: 15
v_gene: TRBV6-2/TRBV6-3
j_gene: TRBJ1-5
abundance: NA
d_gene: NA
CDR3nt: TGTGCCAGCAGTTACGCCGGGTGGCGCAATCAGCCCCAGCATTTT
CDR3aa: CASSYAGWRNQPQHF

len: 14
v_gene: TRBV27
j_gene: TRBJ1-2
abundance: NA
d_gene: NA
CDR3nt: TGTGCCAGCAGTTCATGGGACTCCTGGGGGGGCTACACCTTC
CDR3aa: CASSSWDSWGGYTF

len: 10
v_gene: TRBV29-1
j_gene: TRBJ1-1
abundance: NA
d_gene: TRBD1
CDR3nt: TGCAGCGTTGGGGCAGGGGGAGCTTTCTTT
CDR3aa: CSVGAGGAFF

len: 13
v_gene: TRBV2
j_gene: TRBJ1-3
abundance: NA
d_gene: NA
CDR3nt: TGTGCCAGCAAGGAGAGCTCTGGAAACACCATATATTTT
CDR3aa: CASKESSGNTIYF

len: 13
v_gene: TRBV29-1
j_gene: TRBJ1-1
abundance: NA
d_gene: TRBD1
CDR3nt: TGCAGCGTTGAACAACAGGGGCGCACTGAAGCTTTCTTT
CDR3aa: CSVEQQGRTEAFF

len: 12
v_gene: TRBV12-3/TRBV12-4
j_gene: TRBJ1-1
abundance: NA
d_gene: NA
CDR3nt: TGTGCCAGCAGTTACCGAAACACTGAAGCTTTCTTT
CDR3aa: CASSYRNTEAFF

len: 14
v_gene: TRBV16
j_gene: TRBJ1-5
abundance: NA
d_gene: NA
CDR3nt: TGTGCCAGCAGCCAAGCAAACGTCAATCAGCCCCAGCATTTT
CDR3aa: CASSQANVNQPQHF

len: 14
v_gene: TRBV19
j_gene: TRBJ1-1
abundance: NA
d_gene: NA
CDR3nt: TGTGCCAGTACTCTTCCCCTGGGGAACACTGAAGCTTTCTTT
CDR3aa: CASTLPLGNTEAFF

len: 14
v_gene: TRBV28
j_gene: TRBJ2-5
abundance: once
d_gene: TRBD2
CDR3nt: TGTGCCAGCAGTTCAGCGGGAGACCAAGAGACCCAGTACTTC
CDR3aa: CASSSAGDQETQYF

len: 13
v_gene: TRBV12-3/TRBV12-4
j_gene: TRBJ1-2
abundance: NA
d_gene: NA
CDR3nt: TGTGCCAGCAGCCGCGACAGTAACTATGGCTACACCTTC
CDR3aa: CASSRDSNYGYTF

len: 13
v_gene: TRBV5-8
j_gene: TRBJ1-1
abundance: NA
d_gene: NA
CDR3nt: TGTGCCAGCAGCTTGGAGTTGAACACTGAAGCTTTCTTT
CDR3aa: CASSLELNTEAFF

len: 15
v_gene: TRBV27
j_gene: TRBJ2-3
abundance: NA
d_gene: TRBD2
CDR3nt: TGTGCCAGCATCAACGGGGGGGCTGGGGAAAATACGCAGTATTTT
CDR3aa: CASINGGAGENTQYF

len: 13
v_gene: TRBV2
j_gene: TRBJ1-5
abundance: NA
d_gene: NA
CDR3nt: TGTGCCAGCAATAGGGGTCCGGATCAGCCCCAGCATTTT
CDR3aa: CASNRGPDQPQHF